Below are 32 T cell receptor beta chains sequenced from a single sample in a study of blood T cell repertoires in COVID-19. Some clones are missing from TCRdb's copy, which holds only in-frame ones; the method was immunoSEQ multiplex PCR. The top ten clones hold around 1.2% of a sample with approximately 160,000 clones, approximately 85% of them seen once. Material for sequencing was peripheral blood. The receptor source for this set is a man aged 60-69 years who had recovered from COVID-19.

V usage is TRBV19 and J usage is TRBJ1-5; D is perhaps TRBD1 (5 bases). Looked up from germline, CDR1 is LNHDA and CDR2 is SQIVND (reference sequence). V dropped 1 base and J dropped 5 bases, with 15 bases sitting between them. The CDR3 covers 16 residues. DNA for the CDR3: TGTGCCAGTAGTATAGCCGGGGGGGGGAACGATCAGCCCCAGCATTTT. Translation: CASSIAGGGNDQPQHF.

This sequence joins TRBV7-8 and TRBJ2-7, with D tentatively TRBD1 (5 bases). Germline loops: CDR1 SGHVS, CDR2 FQNEAQ. This CDR3 has 15 residues. V lost 1 base and J lost 5, with 15 bases in between. The CDR3, as DNA: TGTGCCAGCAGCTTAGAGGGGTCGGTGACGAACGAGCAGTACTTC. Amino acids: CASSLEGSVTNEQYF.

The genes are TRBV7-3 and TRBJ1-2; TRBD1 matches at 9 bases. V dropped 5 bases and J dropped 5; count of bases not matched to a gene: 15. The CDR3 is 17 residues long. The germline CDR1 and CDR2 sequences are SGHTA and FQGTGA. CDR3 loop: CASSPRGGPGQGYGYTF. The CDR3 nucleotides are TGTGCCAGCAGCCCCCGGGGAGGACCGGGACAGGGATATGGCTACACCTTC.

The chain employs TRBV7-9 and TRBJ2-1; 10 bases are a match to TRBD2. V dropped 6 bases and J dropped 0; count of bases not matched to a gene: 8. Per germline, CDR1 SEHNR and CDR2 FQNEAQ (reference sequence). This CDR3 has 17 amino acids. The CDR3 DNA reads TGTGCCAGCAGACATAGCGGGGGGTCTCACTCCTACAATGAGCAGTTCTTC. Amino acids: CASRHSGGSHSYNEQFF. Full variable domain (outside the CDR3, taken from reference TRBV7-9 and TRBJ2-1): DTGVSQNPRHKITKRGQNVTFRCDPISEHNRLYWYRQTLGQGPEFLTYFQNEAQLEKSRLLSDRFSAERPKGSFSTLEIQRTEQGDSAMYLCASRHSGGSHSYNEQFFGPGTRLTVL.

The rearrangement links TRBV6-5 to TRBJ1-4, with a tentative D call TRBD1 (5 bases). Germline V CDR1 and CDR2: MNHEY, SVGAGI. V lost 6 bases, J lost 10 bases, and 12 bases lay in between. The CDR3 totals 12 residues. DNA for the CDR3: TGTGCCAGCAGAGGGGACTCGGGAAAACTGTTTTTT. This encodes CASRGDSGKLFF.

The CDR3 DNA is TGCACCAGCAGCCTTCTCAGACGGGAAAGCAATCAGCCCCAGCATTTT. Translated: CTSSLLRRESNQPQHF. The V and J genes are TRBV1 and TRBJ1-5. TRBV1 is a recognized pseudogene. This CDR3 is built from 16 residues.

This clone was observed a handful of times. The chain employs TRBV6-5 and TRBJ1-1, with D unclear. Germline V gene sequence: CDR1 MNHEY, CDR2 SVGAGI. The length of the CDR3 is 12 residues. V dropped 6 bases and J dropped 5 bases, with 10 bases sitting between them. The CDR3 is CASSRGWTEAFF. In nucleotides, the CDR3 is TGTGCCAGCAGCCGAGGTTGGACTGAAGCTTTCTTT.

This clone occurred once. The chain is built from TRBV9 and TRBJ2-7, with 7 bases aligning to TRBD2. Trimming removed 0 bases from V and 2 bases from J; junction bases left unmatched: 5. The CDR3 has 15 residues. The germline V gene encodes CDR1 SGDLS and CDR2 YYNGEE. The CDR3 protein is CASSVDIAGAYEQYF. The CDR3 DNA follows: TGTGCCAGCAGCGTAGACATCGCGGGGGCCTACGAGCAGTACTTC.

The V and J genes are TRBV6-5 and TRBJ2-3; maybe TRBD2 (6 bases). Trimming shortened V by 6 bases and J by 5 bases, and 15 bases separated the two germline ends. Germline loops: CDR1 MNHEY, CDR2 SVGAGI. The CDR3 runs 14 residues. The CDR3 loop is CASSPGLGGDTQYF. The CDR3 DNA is TGTGCCAGCAGCCCCGGCCTCGGGGGAGATACGCAGTATTTT.

The V gene is TRBV7-6, the J gene TRBJ1-4, with TRBD1 matching over 7 bases. The germline gives CDR1 SGHVS, CDR2 FNYEAQ. V lost 6 bases to trimming and J lost 8 bases; unmatched junction nucleotides: 12. This CDR3 has 15 amino acids. DNA for the CDR3: TGTGCCAGCAGGAATCCCGGGACAGTGAACGAAAAACTGTTTTTT. Translated, it gives CASRNPGTVNEKLFF.

The V and J genes are TRBV12-2 and TRBJ1-2; TRBD1, as called in the table, went unchecked against the DNA. TRBV12-2 is a pseudogene locus. This CDR3 region has 12 residues. The CDR3 region is CASRLAGGGYTF. The CDR3 DNA follows: TGTGCAAGTCGCTTAGCAGGGGGCGGCTACACCTTC.

With respect to this clone: The germline gene is not matched at one end of the junction; a read error may be the cause. V and J are TRBV27 and TRBJ2-7; the match to TRBD1 covers 9 bases. The CDR3 is 17 residues long. Germline V gene data show CDR1 as MNHEY and CDR2 as SMNVEV (reference sequence). The CDR3 region has the DNA TGTGCCAGCAGTTTAATCTCCCCGGGACAGGGATCCTCCGAGCAGTACTTC. Protein product: CASSLISPGQGSSEQYF.

The chain is built from TRBV19 and TRBJ2-1; weak D call: TRBD2 (6 bases). This CDR3 comprises 14 residues. The germline V gene encodes CDR1 LNHDA and CDR2 SQIVND (reference sequence). V lost 3 bases and J lost 5, with 11 bases in between. The CDR3 sequence is CASSMSREDNEQFF. As DNA, the CDR3 is TGTGCCAGTAGTATGAGCAGGGAGGACAATGAGCAGTTCTTC. The variable domain in full, with the rest retrieved from reference TRBV19 and TRBJ2-1, is DGGITQSPKYLFRKEGQNVTLSCEQNLNHDAMYWYRQDPGQGLRLIYYSQIVNDFQKGDIAEGYSVSREKKESFPLTVTSAQKNPTAFYLCASSMSREDNEQFFGPGTRLTVL.

V gene TRBV7-2 combines with J gene TRBJ1-2; D uncertain. CDR3 size: 13 residues. The germline V gene has CDR1 SGHTA and CDR2 FQGNSA. The V gene lost 5 bases and the J gene lost 4 bases, with 11 bases spanning the gap. DNA of the CDR3: TGTGCCAGCAGCGAGAGCTCTTCCTATGGCTACACCTTC. Amino acids: CASSESSSYGYTF. The variable domain in full, completed from reference TRBV7-2 and TRBJ1-2, reads GAGVSQSPSNKVTEKGKDVELRCDPISGHTALYWYRQSLGQGLEFLIYFQGNSAPDKSGLPSDRFSAERTGGSVSTLTIQRTQQEDSAVYLCASSESSSYGYTFGSGTRLTVV.

This chain links TRBV7-2 with TRBJ2-3, with TRBD2 matching over 7 bases. The CDR3 covers 15 residues. Germline values: CDR1 SGHTA, CDR2 FQGNSA. V lost 2 bases to trimming and J lost 3 bases; unmatched junction nucleotides: 5. The CDR3 loop reads CASSLRGRRTDTQYF. The CDR3 DNA follows: TGTGCCAGCAGCTTACGCGGGAGAAGAACAGATACGCAGTATTTT.

The chain recombines TRBV19 with TRBJ1-4; TRBD1 might be the D (5 bases). The CDR3 consists of 16 residues. V gave up 6 bases and J gave up 8 bases, with 22 bases separating them. CDR1 LNHDA and CDR2 SQIVND come from the germline V gene (reference sequence). CDR3 DNA: TGTGCCAGTAGGATGTATGGGGGGACCTCGACGGAAAAACTGTTTTTT. It codes for CASRMYGGTSTEKLFF.

This clone was detected once. The CDR3 loop reads CASSEDMDYGYTF. The CDR3 coding sequence is TGTGCCAGCAGCGAGGACATGGACTATGGCTACACCTTC. The chain is built from TRBV9 and TRBJ1-2; tentative D call: TRBD1 (5 bases). Germline V gene lookup returns CDR1 SGDLS and CDR2 YYNGEE. This CDR3 comprises 13 residues. The V end was cut by 3 bases, the J end by 3 bases, with 9 bases between.

This clone has only one observation. The chain joins TRBV2 to TRBJ1-1, with 8 bases fitting TRBD1. The germline V gene has CDR1 SNHLY and CDR2 FYNNEI. The CDR3 extends over 13 amino acids. V was pared by 9 bases and J by 3 bases, with 6 bases of the junction left unmatched. The CDR3 loop reads CASRQGTDTEAFF. The DNA of the CDR3 is TGTGCCAGTAGACAGGGGACGGACACTGAAGCTTTCTTT.

V gene TRBV18 combines with J gene TRBJ2-1, with 11 bases that match TRBD1. The CDR3 has 17 residues. After removal of 6 bases from V and 7 bases from J, the junction contained 14 bases not matched to a gene. Germline V gene lookup returns CDR1 KGHSH and CDR2 LQKENI. CDR3 in DNA: TGTGCCAGCTCTCCTCCACTCCGGGACAGGGGGGCGAATGAGCAGTTCTTC. Amino acid sequence: CASSPPLRDRGANEQFF.

This clone was picked up one time. The chain couples TRBV19 to TRBJ1-1; 9 nucleotides agree with TRBD1. Per the germline V gene, CDR1 is LNHDA and CDR2 is SQIVND (reference sequence). The CDR3 loop spans 19 amino acids. V was pared by 4 bases and J by 5 bases, with 20 bases of the junction left unmatched. In nucleotides, the CDR3 is TGTGCCAGTAGTACCCAATCCGGGACAGGGACCTCCCCGGGAACTGAAGCTTTCTTT. Protein product: CASSTQSGTGTSPGTEAFF.

This chain joins TRBV5-6 and TRBJ1-2, with D possibly being TRBD1 (6 bases). Germline V lookup: CDR1 SGHDT, CDR2 YYEEEE. The CDR3 is 14 residues long. V lost 0 bases, J lost 2 bases, and 8 bases lay in between. Written as DNA, the CDR3 is TGTGCCAGCAGCTTGGACAGGGTGAACTATGGCTACACCTTC. Its protein product is CASSLDRVNYGYTF.

This chain joins TRBV6-5 and TRBJ1-3; D unresolved. The germline CDR1 and CDR2 sequences are MNHEY and SVGAGI. V was trimmed by 0 bases and J by 2 bases, leaving 5 bases between them. The CDR3 has 14 amino acids. The CDR3 nucleotides read TGTGCCAGCAGTTACTCGACAACTGGAAACACCATATATTTT. Residues: CASSYSTTGNTIYF.

The chain has TRBV5-5 and TRBJ2-5, with 8 positions matching TRBD1. Germline loops: CDR1 SGHKS, CDR2 YYEKEE (reference sequence). The CDR3 has 15 amino acids. With V trimmed by 3 bases and J by 1 base, 5 bases remained unmatched. The DNA of the CDR3 is TGTGCCAGCAGCTCATCGACAGGGGTCCAAGAGACCCAGTACTTC. Its protein is CASSSSTGVQETQYF. Full variable domain (outside the CDR3, taken from reference TRBV5-5 and TRBJ2-5): DAGVTQSPTHLIKTRGQQVTLRCSPISGHKSVSWYQQVLGQGPQFIFQYYEKEERGRGNFPDRFSARQFPNYSSELNVNALLLGDSALYLCASSSSTGVQETQYFGPGTRLLVL.

The chain recombines TRBV6-1 with TRBJ2-5; no reliable D call. The CDR3 sequence is 14 residues long. V was trimmed by 2 bases and J by 5 bases, leaving 12 bases between them. Germline lookup yields CDR1 MNHNS and CDR2 SASEGT. CDR3 coding DNA: TGTGCCAGCAGTGAATGGCCTCTCGGGGAGACCCAGTACTTC. As protein: CASSEWPLGETQYF.

The chain links TRBV6-5 to TRBJ2-5; tentative D call: TRBD2 (5 bases). CDR1 is MNHEY, CDR2 SVGAGI, per germline. The CDR3 extends over 12 amino acids. V was cut by 8 bases and J by 1 base, with 8 bases left in between. CDR3 sequence (DNA): TGTGCCAGCGGGAGTTCCCAAGAGACCCAGTACTTC. Protein: CASGSSQETQYF.

The chain uses TRBV7-9 and TRBJ2-5; tentative D call: TRBD1 (6 bases). V gave up 3 bases and J gave up 1 base, with 15 bases separating them. This CDR3 has 16 amino acids. CDR1 is SEHNR, CDR2 FQNEAQ, per germline (reference sequence). CDR3 loop: CASSFVVRGGQETQYF. The CDR3 nucleotides read TGTGCCAGCAGCTTCGTCGTTAGAGGGGGCCAAGAGACCCAGTACTTC.

The chain carries TRBV6-5 and TRBJ1-5; 8 nucleotides line up with TRBD1. The V gene end was trimmed by 6 bases and the J gene end by 3 bases; junction bases not matched to a gene: 4. The CDR3 runs 14 residues. The germline V gene encodes CDR1 MNHEY and CDR2 SVGAGI. CDR3 protein: CASSGQGLNQPQHF. CDR3 nucleotide sequence: TGTGCCAGCAGCGGACAGGGCCTCAATCAGCCCCAGCATTTT.

This chain links TRBV12-3 or TRBV12-4 with TRBJ1-2; no reliable D call. The CDR3 is 12 residues long. Trimming took off 2 bases at V and 4 bases at J, with 5 bases between the two ends. For the CDR3, the DNA is TGTGCCAGCAGTTTACAGTTCTATGGCTACACCTTC. It translates to CASSLQFYGYTF.

The chain uses TRBV27 and TRBJ1-5; maybe TRBD1 (6 bases). This CDR3 is built from 15 residues. The germline V and J ends were trimmed by 6 bases and 3 bases, with 15 bases remaining between them. Germline CDR1 is MNHEY and CDR2 is SMNVEV (reference sequence). In DNA form, the CDR3 reads TGTGCCAGCAGAAACACACAGGGATTCAATCAGCCCCAGCATTTT. This translates into CASRNTQGFNQPQHF.

The genes are TRBV30 and TRBJ2-1; D may be TRBD1 (5 bases). The CDR3 totals 13 residues. From germline, CDR1 is GTSNPN and CDR2 SVGIG (reference sequence). The V and J ends lost 4 bases and 3 bases respectively, with 10 bases between them. This CDR3 is CAWMTAGYNEQFF. The CDR3 coding sequence is TGTGCCTGGATGACAGCTGGCTACAATGAGCAGTTCTTC.

The rearrangement uses TRBV9 and TRBJ2-7; 7 bases line up with TRBD2. CDR3 length: 14 residues. J lost 3 bases, V lost 3 bases, and 6 bases had no gene match. CDR1 SGDLS and CDR2 YYNGEE come from the germline V gene. Here the CDR3 reads CASSAGEGRYEQYF. CDR3 bases: TGTGCCAGCAGCGCTGGGGAGGGGCGCTACGAGCAGTACTTC.

V is TRBV7-6 and J is TRBJ2-3; tentatively, D is TRBD1 (6 bases). CDR1 and CDR2 from the germline V gene are SGHVS and FNYEAQ. V was pared by 4 bases and J by 0 bases, with 17 bases between. The CDR3 length is 17 residues. CDR3 residues: CASSSGTFWTSTDTQYF. The CDR3 nucleotides are TGTGCCAGCAGCTCTGGGACATTTTGGACTAGCACAGATACGCAGTATTTT.